These 25 T cell receptor beta chains share one sample of origin, sequenced in a study of siplizumab effects on memory and regulatory T cells. TCRdb's table, derived via immunoSEQ multiplex PCR, lists solely in-frame clones and lacks some. The profile shows fewer than 100,000 clones, 95% of them singletons. Sequenced sample: CD8+ T cells sorted from blood. The source of these receptors is a human donor in good health.

The chain employs TRBV6-5 and TRBJ2-3; D unclear. Trimming cost V 6 bases and J 3 bases, with 16 bases left between them. The CDR3 spans 15 residues. Per germline, CDR1 MNHEY and CDR2 SVGAGI. The CDR3 spells CASSPDLLWTDTQYF. The CDR3 DNA is TGTGCCAGCAGCCCCGACCTGCTGTGGACAGATACGCAGTATTTT.

The genes are TRBV19 and TRBJ2-2; no clear D. The CDR3 runs 15 residues. With 1 base removed from V and 0 bases from J, the gap between germline ends came to 6 bases. Germline assignment: CDR1 LNHDA and CDR2 SQIVND (reference sequence). The CDR3 DNA follows: TGTGCCAGTAGTATAGGGTACTCGAACACCGGGGAGCTGTTTTTT. Encoded protein: CASSIGYSNTGELFF.

The chain carries TRBV7-9 and TRBJ2-7; D gene unclear. This CDR3 spans 12 amino acids. Trimming shortened V by 5 bases and J by 5 bases, and 10 bases separated the two germline ends. Germline V CDR1 and CDR2: SEHNR, FQNEAQ (reference sequence). The DNA of the CDR3 is TGTGCCAGCAGCCCCCTTAGGAACGAGCAGTACTTC. Translating it yields CASSPLRNEQYF.

A few counts support this clone. The chain has TRBV19 and TRBJ1-1, with D uncertain. CDR1 and CDR2 from the germline V gene are LNHDA and SQIVND (reference sequence). This CDR3 region has 13 residues. With 9 bases removed from V and 3 bases from J, the gap between germline ends came to 14 bases. The CDR3 coding sequence is TGTGCCAGCACCTGGATTGGGGACACTGAAGCTTTCTTT. Amino acid sequence: CASTWIGDTEAFF.

The rearrangement links TRBV19 to TRBJ2-7; TRBD2 aligns across 9 bases. Per the germline V gene, CDR1 is LNHDA and CDR2 is SQIVND (reference sequence). The CDR3 is 13 residues long. With 5 bases clipped from V and 7 bases from J, the junction kept 6 bases outside the gene matches. CDR3 nucleotide sequence: TGTGCCAGTAGTGCGGGACTAGCTAGAGAGCAGTACTTC. Protein: CASSAGLAREQYF.

The J gene is TRBJ2-3, the V gene TRBV21-1; the table's D call, TRBD2, has no DNA check behind it. TRBV21-1 is termed a pseudogene. The CDR3 covers 17 residues. The CDR3 spells CASSKALLGESTDTQYF. CDR3 DNA: TGTGCCAGCAGCAAAGCTTTACTCGGGGAGAGCACAGATACGCAGTATTTT.

The V gene is TRBV19, the J gene TRBJ1-2, with TRBD1 identical over 9 bases. This CDR3 has 16 residues. With V trimmed by 3 bases and J by 7 bases, 12 bases remained unmatched. Germline CDR1 LNHDA, CDR2 SQIVND (reference sequence). CDR3 sequence (DNA): TGTGCCAGTAGTATCTCTTTGGGACAGGGTTCGGGTGGCTACACCTTC. It is translated as CASSISLGQGSGGYTF.

This rearrangement joins TRBV9 to TRBJ2-5, with TRBD2 matching 14 bases. Germline assignment: CDR1 SGDLS and CDR2 YYNGEE. Unmatched junction bases numbered 11, after V lost 3 bases and J lost 4 bases. The CDR3 loop spans 18 amino acids. The CDR3 bases are TGTGCCAGCAGCGAGGGGACTAGCGGGAGAGTGGGGAGAGAGACCCAGTACTTC. It codes for CASSEGTSGRVGRETQYF.

The rearrangement links TRBV7-9 to TRBJ2-3, with a weak D call TRBD2 (6 bases). CDR3 length equals 18 residues. Germline values: CDR1 SEHNR, CDR2 FQNEAQ (reference sequence). Trimming took off 1 base at V and 5 bases at J, with 22 bases between the two ends. DNA of the CDR3: TGTGCCAGCAGCTTAGGATGGCCGGGGCCCAAGGAGGGAGATACGCAGTATTTT. It is translated as CASSLGWPGPKEGDTQYF.

The chain is built from TRBV12-2 and TRBJ2-1; the table's D gene call, TRBD1, was not cross checked with the DNA. TRBV12-2 is classified as a pseudogene. The CDR3 runs 15 residues. The CDR3 DNA sequence: TGTGCAAGTCGCTTAGGAGGGACAGTAAAAAATGAGCAGTTCTTC. Translating it yields CASRLGGTVKNEQFF.

The gene calls are TRBV30 and TRBJ2-7, with TRBD2 matching over 8 bases. The CDR3 consists of 13 residues. Germline CDR1 and CDR2: GTSNPN and SVGIG (reference sequence). The junction had 6 bases not matched to a gene; V was cut back by 4 bases and J by 4 bases. CDR3 nucleotide sequence: TGTGCCTGGACGAGCGGGAGTCGGTACGAGCAGTACTTC. It codes for CAWTSGSRYEQYF.

V is TRBV5-4 and J is TRBJ2-7, with D hard to call. The CDR3 is made up of 14 amino acids. The germline CDR1 and CDR2 sequences are SGHNT and YYREEE (reference sequence). V was cut by 1 base and J by 3 bases, with 11 bases left in between. CDR3 sequence (DNA): TGTGCCAGCAGCTTGAAGGCCAGGTACTACGAGCAGTACTTC. This encodes CASSLKARYYEQYF.

The chain has TRBV19 and TRBJ2-1, with TRBD2 identical over 10 bases. The CDR3 has 18 residues. Germline lookup yields CDR1 LNHDA and CDR2 SQIVND (reference sequence). Trimming took 7 bases from V and 9 from J; bases not matched to a gene: 21. CDR3 in DNA: TGTGCCAGTACCTTCGTTGGGGAAGCTAGCGGGAGCGTTCTTGAGCAGTTCTTC. Its translation: CASTFVGEASGSVLEQFF. Complete variable domain (other parts from reference TRBV19 and TRBJ2-1): DGGITQSPKYLFRKEGQNVTLSCEQNLNHDAMYWYRQDPGQGLRLIYYSQIVNDFQKGDIAEGYSVSREKKESFPLTVTSAQKNPTAFYLCASTFVGEASGSVLEQFFGPGTRLTVL.

The chain employs TRBV11-3 and TRBJ2-7; 10 positions agree with TRBD1. This CDR3 spans 15 amino acids. V shed 1 base, J shed 5 bases, and the junction held 5 bases outside the gene matches. From germline, CDR1 is SGHNT and CDR2 YENEEA. The DNA of the CDR3 is TGTGCCAGCAGCTTAGGACAGGGGGCATTCGACGAGCAGTACTTC. Its protein product is CASSLGQGAFDEQYF.

The genes are TRBV4-2 and TRBJ1-3; 10 bases line up with TRBD1. The CDR3 has 15 amino acids. Germline values: CDR1 LGHNA, CDR2 YNFKEQ. After removal of 4 bases from V and 2 bases from J, the junction contained 2 bases not matched to a gene. The DNA for the CDR3 is TGTGCCAGCAGCCCCGGGACAGGGGCTGGAAACACCATATATTTT. Its protein is CASSPGTGAGNTIYF.

V is TRBV18 and J is TRBJ2-7; 8 bases match TRBD1. Germline values: CDR1 KGHSH, CDR2 LQKENI. CDR3 length: 15 amino acids. J lost 3 bases, V lost 3 bases, and 7 bases had no gene match. Here the CDR3 DNA reads TGTGCCAGCTCACCTAATTCAGGACAGGGCTACGAGCAGTACTTC. Its translation: CASSPNSGQGYEQYF.

In nucleotides, the CDR3 is TGTGCCAGTAGTGTAGGAACGCGGACTAACTATGGCTACACCTTC. Translating gives CASSVGTRTNYGYTF. The rearrangement joins TRBV19 to TRBJ1-2, with D hard to call. This CDR3 contains 15 residues. Germline V gives CDR1 LNHDA, CDR2 SQIVND (reference sequence). Trimming took 5 bases from V and 0 from J, leaving 13 bases between them.

This clone turned up a few times. The chain employs TRBV7-6 and TRBJ2-7; 7 positions agree with TRBD1. Unmatched junction bases numbered 7, after V lost 5 bases and J lost 0 bases. The CDR3 is 15 amino acids. The germline gives CDR1 SGHVS, CDR2 FNYEAQ. CDR3: CASSPRQGRSYEQYF. For the CDR3, the DNA is TGTGCCAGCAGCCCACGACAGGGCCGCTCCTACGAGCAGTACTTC.

This rearrangement joins TRBV2 to TRBJ2-1; D possibly corresponds to TRBD2 (6 bases). V was clipped by 6 bases and J by 2 bases, with 14 bases between them. Germline CDR1 and CDR2: SNHLY and FYNNEI. The CDR3 loop spans 15 amino acids. The chain's CDR3 is CASREGLPAYNEQFF. The DNA for the CDR3 is TGTGCCAGCAGGGAGGGACTCCCCGCCTACAATGAGCAGTTCTTC.

The genes are TRBV7-9 and TRBJ1-2, with D tentatively TRBD1 (5 bases). The CDR3 extends over 15 amino acids. Per the germline V gene, CDR1 is SEHNR and CDR2 is FQNEAQ (reference sequence). Trimming removed 4 bases at V and 4 bases at J, with 16 bases between. The chain's CDR3 is CASSYGGTEGYGYTF. CDR3 nucleotide sequence: TGTGCCAGCAGCTATGGGGGAACGGAGGGCTATGGCTACACCTTC.

The rearrangement uses TRBV7-9 and TRBJ2-7, with 7 nucleotides matching TRBD1. The CDR3 is 16 amino acids. V dropped 5 bases and J dropped 2; count of bases not matched to a gene: 12. CDR1 is SEHNR and CDR2 is FQNEAQ in the germline V gene (reference sequence). The CDR3 DNA reads TGTGCCAGCAGCCCGGTAAGGACAGGAGTTACCTACGAGCAGTACTTC. It is translated as CASSPVRTGVTYEQYF.

The V call is TRBV19, the J call TRBJ2-2; D gene uncertain. With 7 bases removed from V and 6 bases from J, the gap between germline ends came to 6 bases. This CDR3 is 11 amino acids long. Germline CDR1 is LNHDA and CDR2 is SQIVND (reference sequence). In DNA, the CDR3 is TGTGCCAGTAACGGCGCCGGGGAGCTGTTTTTT. Translation: CASNGAGELFF.

The chain joins TRBV29-1 to TRBJ2-2, with D unresolved. The germline V gene has CDR1 SQVTM and CDR2 ANQGSEA. The CDR3 has 13 residues. Trimming left V 5 bases short and J 0 bases short, with 7 bases between. CDR3 sequence reads: CSVLPANTGELFF. The CDR3 coding sequence is TGCAGCGTTTTACCAGCGAACACCGGGGAGCTGTTTTTT.

The chain couples TRBV28 to TRBJ2-5; no clear D gene. V dropped 6 bases and J dropped 5 bases, with 10 bases sitting between them. Looked up from germline, CDR1 is MDHEN and CDR2 is SYDVKM. The CDR3 is 12 amino acids. Here the CDR3 DNA reads TGTGCCAGCAGATCCCTCAGCGAGACCCAGTACTTC. This sequence encodes CASRSLSETQYF.

The chain carries TRBV5-4 and TRBJ2-1; 9 bases fit TRBD2. Germline V gives CDR1 SGHNT, CDR2 YYREEE (reference sequence). The CDR3 sequence is 15 residues long. Trimming cost V 0 bases and J 3 bases; bases outside gene matches: 1. CDR3 DNA sequence: TGTGCCAGCAGCTTGGGGACTAGCGACTACAATGAGCAGTTCTTC. As protein: CASSLGTSDYNEQFF.